The 2 T cell receptor beta chains listed next were all sequenced from one sample in a study of shared clonotypes between healthy human individuals. Produced via immunoSEQ multiplex PCR; TCRdb's table is partial and in-frame only. The table has 2 million to 2.5 million clones, approximately 93% seen once. Material for sequencing was naive CD4+ T cells from PBMCs. This sample's subset: CD45RA+ positively selected. The receptors derive from a man aged 18 to 29 in good health. Some clones in this sample may be carry-over from other donors' samples.

This clone was observed a single time. Here the CDR3 reads CASRTIGTGPTEAFF. Here the CDR3 DNA reads TGTGCCAGCAGGACGATTGGGACAGGGCCCACTGAAGCTTTCTTT. The rearrangement links TRBV6-1 to TRBJ1-1, with 9 positions matching TRBD1. CDR1 and CDR2 from the germline V gene are MNHNS and SASEGT. This CDR3 has 15 amino acids. After removal of 6 bases from V and 4 bases from J, the junction contained 9 bases not matched to a gene.

The V gene is TRBV29-1, the J gene TRBJ2-3; D may correspond to TRBD1 or TRBD2 (5 bases each). The germline gives CDR1 SQVTM, CDR2 ANQGSEA. Trimming left V 0 bases short and J 8 bases short, with 15 bases between. The CDR3 covers 14 residues. Here the CDR3 DNA reads TGCAGCGTTGAAGATGGGACGGTGGGTTCTACGCAGTATTTT. Residues: CSVEDGTVGSTQYF.